This T cell receptor (beta chain) stems from a study of T-cell reconstitution after alpha-beta-depleted transplantation in children. Findings and limits, study-wide: Surviving recipient T cells and thymic progenitors produced the high day-60 TCRbeta diversity seen in some patients. About two months after transplant, alpha-beta T cells reportedly came from several hundred expanded graft clones. A year post-transplant, T-cell counts and diversity derived mostly from newly produced T cells.

Unique molecular identifiers were used in preparing the TCRbeta library. A single record per CDR3 protein comes from TCRdb applying MiXCR to the PCR reads. Of 300,000 to 350,000 distinct CDR3 sequences in the sample, 23% were seen once. The V gene's germline CDR1 is SGDLS and CDR2 YYNGEE. This CDR3 spans 15 amino acids. V was trimmed by 0 bases and J by 0 bases, leaving 10 bases between them. As regards this clonotype: The antigen remains unidentified.

The TCR sequence derives from a male patient under 18 who had a stem cell transplant for acute lymphoblastic leukemia, so the T cells may come from the graft donor. The chain recombines TRBV9 with TRBJ2-7, with no clear D. Material: PBMCs, mostly from graft donor cells, obtained 180 days after TCRalphabeta/CD19-depleted stem cell transplant. CDR3 residues: CASSVGIGSSYEQYF. The CDR3 nucleotides read TGTGCCAGCAGCGTAGGGATCGGAAGCTCCTACGAGCAGTACTTC.